The subject of this entry is one T cell receptor (beta chain). Its antigen is currently not known. There are no base qualities to consult, and no much larger clone falls within one base. These data are taken from a study of blood T cell repertoires in COVID-19 (dated by TCRdb to about 2020). For context, the study as a whole: Samples from collaborators originated in the United States, Italy and Spain and spanned both the acute and convalescent phases of COVID-19. Nearly every sample came with metadata listing a de-identified subject ID, COVID-19 status, age in years and sex. Samples were obtained from the ongoing ImmuneRACE study (first 160 participants) and from some 1,300 subjects provided by 6 global collaborators. The repertoires were released in a freely available public database meant as a resource for research on the immune response to SARS-CoV-2. Where available, HLA class I and class II types were taken from metadata supplied by the sample provider and were not determined by assay-based typing. Deeply sampled blood TCRbeta repertoires from subjects exposed to, actively infected with, or recovered from COVID-19 were included in the dataset. The prospective study material was composed of cDNA or gDNA derived from T cells, B-cell-depleted T cells, or PBMCs. Overall study outcomes, separate from this receptor: How much clinical and demographic metadata was included differed by source and by participant, and the metadata was provided uncurated.

The immunoSEQ Assay, a bias-controlled multiplex PCR, was used to amplify TCRbeta CDR3 regions from genomic DNA. The study's own analysis went as follows. The number of nucleated cells in each sample was estimated by amplification of reference gene primers within the assay. To quantify the absolute abundance of each unique TCRbeta CDR3 rearrangement, sequence reads were collapsed and filtered. For each sample, productive Simpson clonality was calculated as the square root of Simpson's diversity index over productive rearrangements. TCRdb's version of the immuneACCESS table is confined to in-frame rearrangements and falls short of the full clone set. An unresolved V gene accounts for under half of the shortfall where checked; the remainder is of unknown origin. The V and J calls and the clone size are those of that table, but D and trimming were determined from the DNA. The sample contains approximately 93,000 clones, around two thirds of them found a single time. The top ten clonotypes cover under 5% of the sample.

At one collaborating source in Seattle, patients were enrolled during active infection and were followed longitudinally through the course of disease. Whole blood was collected in K2EDTA tubes by collaborating institutions according to the institutions' own protocols. For TCRbeta analysis, collaborators shipped samples as frozen whole blood, isolated PBMCs, or DNA extracted from either of those sample types. Source material: peripheral blood. The TCR was taken from an older man with COVID-19, enrolled during active disease.

The nucleotides are TGTGCCAGCAGTTACGTCAGGGGCGGGTACGAGCAGTACTTC. Its translation reads: CASSYVRGGYEQYF. The chain was built from TRBV6-6 and TRBJ2-7; TRBD1 is a possible D gene, resting on 6 matching bases. The CDR3 goes from the cysteine to the phenylalanine over 14 residues. Here the CDR3 DNA is all that survives: 42 bases in frame from base 1. Reading the germline V gene (reference sequence) gives CDR1 MNHNY and CDR2 SVGAGI. V loses 2 bases of germline sequence and J loses 4 bases, and the interval between the two ends is 12 bases.